These T cell receptor beta chains were read from a single sample in a study of blood T cells in healthy people across ages. MiXCR, run by TCRdb on the 5' RACE reads, gives a single entry per CDR3 protein. Here the sample spans over 700,000 distinct CDR3 sequences, less than 70% being singletons. Sequenced material: blood. The receptors were sampled from a man older than 75 in good health. Both conserved end residues are part of each CDR3. The order of the fields is J gene, V gene, D gene, clone size, CDR3 DNA, CDR3 protein. D genes are given only for firm matches. Expanded clones are given a class, and other clones once, few, many or no size at all.

TRBJ2-1,TRBV12-3/TRBV12-4,TRBD2,NA,TGTGCCAGCAGTTTCAGTAGCGGGAGGGCCGCCTACAATGAGCAGTTCTTC,CASSFSSGRAAYNEQFF
TRBJ1-1,TRBV7-2,NA,NA,TGTGCCAGCAGCCCACGGGGAACCCTAAGGACTGAAGCTTTCTTT,CASSPRGTLRTEAFF
TRBJ2-1,TRBV4-2,NA,many,TGTGCCAGCAGCCAAGATCTTAGGCAAACTACTTTCAATGAGCAGTTCTTC,CASSQDLRQTTFNEQFF
TRBJ2-7,TRBV29-1,NA,NA,TGCAGCGTTGCTGTGGGGCCTTTAGTGCCCTACGAGCAGTACTTC,CSVAVGPLVPYEQYF
TRBJ2-3,TRBV28,TRBD2,NA,TGTGCCAGCAGTCTTCGGACTAGCGGGGCAGATACGCAGTATTTT,CASSLRTSGADTQYF
TRBJ2-7,TRBV10-3,NA,once,TGTGCCATCAGTGAGTCGACAGGTCCGTACAATGAGCAGTACTTC,CAISESTGPYNEQYF
TRBJ2-5,TRBV7-6,TRBD2,NA,TGTGCCAGCAGCCAGACTAGCAACCAAGCGACCCAGTACTTC,CASSQTSNQATQYF
TRBJ2-6,TRBV20-1,NA,NA,TGCAGTGCTGAAGTATCTGGGGCCAACGTCCTGACTTTC,CSAEVSGANVLTF
TRBJ2-3,TRBV3-1,TRBD1,few,TGTGCCAGCAGCTCAATGCTCGGGACAGGGCAGAGAGATACGCAGTATTTT,CASSSMLGTGQRDTQYF
TRBJ1-2,TRBV20-1,TRBD1,NA,TGCAGTGCTAGAACCGGGACAGGGTCCAACTATGGCTACACCTTC,CSARTGTGSNYGYTF
TRBJ2-5,TRBV5-1,NA,NA,TGCGCCAGCAGCTTGCGGGGGCTCCAAGAGACCCAGTACTTC,CASSLRGLQETQYF